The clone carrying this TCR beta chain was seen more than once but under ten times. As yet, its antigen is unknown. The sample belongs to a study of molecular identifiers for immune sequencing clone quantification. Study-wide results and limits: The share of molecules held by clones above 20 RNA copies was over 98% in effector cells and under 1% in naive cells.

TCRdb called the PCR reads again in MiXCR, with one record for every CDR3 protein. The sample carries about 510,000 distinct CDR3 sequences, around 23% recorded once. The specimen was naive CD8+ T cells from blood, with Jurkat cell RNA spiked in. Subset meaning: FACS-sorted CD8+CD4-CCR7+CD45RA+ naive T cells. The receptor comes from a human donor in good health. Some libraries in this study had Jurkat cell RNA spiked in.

CDR3 in amino acids: CASSFYGGGDEQFF. In nucleotides, the CDR3 is TGTGCCAGCAGCTTTTACGGGGGCGGCGATGAGCAGTTCTTC. This chain uses TRBV7-8 with TRBJ2-1, with D perhaps being TRBD1 or TRBD2 (6 bases each). Germline CDR1 and CDR2: SGHVS and FQNEAQ. Trimming removed 3 bases at V and 8 bases at J, with 14 bases between. The CDR3 is made up of 14 amino acids.